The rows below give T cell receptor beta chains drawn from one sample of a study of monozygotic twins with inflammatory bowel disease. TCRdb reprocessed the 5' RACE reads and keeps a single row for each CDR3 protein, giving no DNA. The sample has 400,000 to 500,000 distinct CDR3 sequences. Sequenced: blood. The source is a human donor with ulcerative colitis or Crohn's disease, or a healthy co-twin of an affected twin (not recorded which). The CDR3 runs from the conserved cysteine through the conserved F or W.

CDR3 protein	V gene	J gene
CASSPAGGHEKLFF	TRBV5-4	TRBJ1-4
CASSVGQGLKETQYF	TRBV12-3/TRBV12-4	TRBJ2-5
CASTPARQNTEAFF	TRBV12-3/TRBV12-4	TRBJ1-1
CASSLQHRTGELFF	TRBV27	TRBJ2-2
CASRGTPGWFF	TRBV2	TRBJ1-1
CASSLPWLEQFF	TRBV28	TRBJ2-1
CASSGGVQNTEAFF	TRBV2	TRBJ1-1
CAISGSSPGVSYEQYF	TRBV10-3	TRBJ2-7
CASSLYRGTGPLNEQFF	TRBV3-1	TRBJ2-1
CASGQTGGLRNSPLHF	TRBV2	TRBJ1-6
CASRRDRNIYEQYF	TRBV5-1	TRBJ2-7
CASSLASPQETQYF	TRBV7-2	TRBJ2-5
CASSSTHGQVGELFF	TRBV28	TRBJ2-2
CASSPQNTEAFF	TRBV18	TRBJ1-1
CASKPGVSNEKLFF	TRBV12-3/TRBV12-4	TRBJ1-4
CSARAQGSRYTEAFF	TRBV20-1	TRBJ1-1
CASRRETGGYEQYF	TRBV5-1	TRBJ2-7
CASSLQAVGTDTQYF	TRBV12-3/TRBV12-4	TRBJ2-3
CASSLGQGRTDTQYF	TRBV12-3/TRBV12-4	TRBJ2-3
CASSFGRGDHYEQYF	TRBV5-1	TRBJ2-7
CASSLGVASYNEQFF	TRBV5-5	TRBJ2-1
CASSLAWGSNTEAFF	TRBV4-1	TRBJ1-1
CSAPERGGLGTQYF	TRBV20-1	TRBJ2-5
CASSVSGRGGNTIYF	TRBV9	TRBJ1-3
CASSRGGDGGYTF	TRBV4-1	TRBJ1-2
CASSPPGGTEAFF	TRBV6-5	TRBJ1-1
CASSQADDQFF	TRBV3-1	TRBJ2-1
CASSSSWAGRRSYTF	TRBV27	TRBJ1-2
CASRPWVAGDLADTQYF	TRBV7-8	TRBJ2-3
CSARDARVFSGNTIYF	TRBV20-1	TRBJ1-3
CSATQGAREKLFF	TRBV20-1	TRBJ1-4
CASSNYGAQQYF	TRBV11-2	TRBJ2-7
CSASRTSGDHSYEQYF	TRBV20-1	TRBJ2-7
CASSPGGTTDTQYF	TRBV5-6	TRBJ2-3
CASSSGLAGGDGETQYF	TRBV12-3/TRBV12-4	TRBJ2-5
CASSFWTGLGNTEAFF	TRBV19	TRBJ1-1
CASRTGGQEINF	TRBV6-2/TRBV6-3	TRBJ2-4
CASSYSGLEQFF	TRBV6-5	TRBJ2-1
CASSSTRNTEAFF	TRBV6-2/TRBV6-3	TRBJ1-1
CASSQDRGYEQYF	TRBV14	TRBJ2-7
CASMRSMRDYDEQYF	TRBV6-1	TRBJ2-7
CARSPHGGSGSSGEQFF	TRBV9	TRBJ2-1
CASSQVGGGQETQYF	TRBV4-2	TRBJ2-5
CASSLQHSSTAEQYF	TRBV11-2	TRBJ2-7
CASRQRLAGGYEQYF	TRBV27	TRBJ2-7
CASSQFDGGCSF	TRBV14	TRBJ2-7
CASSMAGGNYNEQFF	TRBV5-1	TRBJ2-1
CASGRGGNNQPQHF	TRBV6-1	TRBJ1-5
CASSFPGGQGEQFF	TRBV25-1	TRBJ2-1
CAISGGLPHHEQFF	TRBV10-3	TRBJ2-1